This is a list of T cell receptor beta chains from one sample in a study of blood T cell repertoires in COVID-19. Generated by immunoSEQ multiplex PCR, the TCRdb table keeps only in-frame clones and is missing some. The data show about 100,000 clones, with more than 85% seen just once and roughly 5.6% held by the top ten. The specimen sequenced was peripheral blood. The source is a human donor in a cohort sampled during active COVID-19. Each CDR3 is given with its conserved first and last residue. Rows give clone size only sometimes, using once, few, many, or a class for an expanded clone.

CDR3,V,size
CASSPWEPGANVLTF,TRBV7-2,NA
CASSPTGGKFESWAYEKLFF,TRBV4-3,NA
CASSELGASGTNTGELFF,TRBV25-1,NA
CASSLSGQGWSYEQYF,TRBV27,NA
CAGSPRTGDVFYGYTF,TRBV28,NA
CASSYGGAGTDTQYF,TRBV6-2/TRBV6-3,NA
CSARIGETQYF,TRBV20-1,once
CASSVQLGTGVPQYF,TRBV7-2,NA
CASSEWRGRPLHF,TRBV25-1,once
CASSPGGQPQHF,TRBV6-2/TRBV6-3,NA
CASSLGVTGLPERRGYTF,TRBV11-2,NA
CASSQDWAQETQYF,TRBV4-1,NA
CASSWTGGQNTEAFF,TRBV19,NA
CASSSRTATYEQYF,TRBV3-1/TRBV3-2,NA
CAISDPGLAGGSDTQYF,TRBV10-3,NA
CASSLDRVYEQYF,TRBV18,NA
CASSHRGGQNQPQHF,TRBV28,NA
CASRPTRSDRGHHYGYTF,TRBV4-3,NA
CASSVLSAGQIPRNQETQYF,TRBV2,NA
CSASNERGDRNEQFF,TRBV20-1,NA
CSVESTVRGLSYGYTF,TRBV29-1,NA
CASSLPGTGITGELFF,TRBV28,NA
CASRAQGNSNQPQHF,TRBV7-2,NA
CASSYYSSNTEAFF,TRBV6-5,NA
CASSIAVYSNQPQHF,TRBV19,NA
CASSSQTENSPLHF,TRBV5-1,NA
CASLGGNTEAFF,TRBV2,NA
CASSVVGQSDTEAFF,TRBV9,few
CASSYGRGDYEQYF,TRBV6-5,NA
CASSFGGEPTDTQYF,TRBV11-2,once
CASSLDSGLDQPQHF,TRBV7-2,NA
CSALRGYEQYF,TRBV20-1,NA
CASSSSDSTYEQYF,TRBV27,NA
CASSQDLGQGAESPLHF,TRBV4-3,NA
CASSAGGLEQYF,TRBV5-4,NA
CASSYEGLAVGTQYF,TRBV6-2/TRBV6-3,NA
CASSISGTGEQYF,TRBV19,NA